This TCR beta chain was obtained from a study of T cell responses to AZD1222 COVID-19 vaccine. Study-wide points: Reportedly, nearly half of unique spike TCRs recognized epitopes outside B.1.351/B.1.1.7 mutations.

Points on this clone: Its matching antigen is unknown.

In germline, CDR1 is SGHRS, CDR2 YFSETQ. The CDR3 extends over 16 amino acids. Deletions cut 0 bases from V and 4 bases from J, with 14 bases between. Some clones are missing from TCRdb's copy, which holds only in-frame ones; the method was immunoSEQ multiplex PCR. The sample has about 100,000 clones, over 75% seen once. V is TRBV5-1 and J is TRBJ1-3; TRBD1 might be the D (5 bases). This receptor was taken from an adult in good health. Sequences were derived from peripheral blood, sampled on day 0 of MenACWY control vaccination. The chain's CDR3 is CASSLAAGQKGNTIYF. The DNA of the CDR3 is TGCGCCAGCAGCTTGGCCGCGGGGCAGAAAGGAAACACCATATATTTT.